These T cell receptor beta chains were read from a single sample in a study of identical twins. TCRdb itself ran the 5' RACE reads through MiXCR, one entry per CDR3 protein. The data contain about 530,000 distinct CDR3 sequences, more than 20% of them seen just once; the ten biggest clones take up around 0.5%. These same data were also listed under a study on yellow fever vaccine responses in identical twins.

The sequencing input was CD4+ T cells sorted from blood. The source is a woman aged 18-29 years in good health. Both conserved end residues are part of each CDR3. A D gene is named only where the DNA matches it firmly.

V: TRBV10-2; D: .; J: TRBJ2-2; CDR3: CASSESSGRTGELFF
V: TRBV15; D: .; J: TRBJ1-6; CDR3: CATSRELLVWGRNSPLHF
V: TRBV25-1; D: .; J: TRBJ2-2; CDR3: CASSASDLTGELFF
V: TRBV5-1; D: .; J: TRBJ2-1; CDR3: CASSSGPGQRTYNEQFF
V: TRBV29-1; D: .; J: TRBJ2-1; CDR3: CSGRTLEQFF
V: TRBV10-3; D: TRBD2; J: TRBJ2-1; CDR3: CASSESTSGEGSYNEQFF
V: TRBV5-1; D: TRBD2; J: TRBJ2-3; CDR3: CASSFRGGGERDTQYF
V: TRBV9; D: .; J: TRBJ2-7; CDR3: CASSVGVHLSYEQYF
V: TRBV12-3/TRBV12-4; D: .; J: TRBJ1-4; CDR3: CASRGDSEKLFF
V: TRBV4-1; D: .; J: TRBJ2-7; CDR3: CASSQVDSWSEQYF
V: TRBV7-9; D: .; J: TRBJ1-1; CDR3: CASTSGGYTEAFF
V: TRBV20-1; D: .; J: TRBJ2-1; CDR3: CSATHGQPTGYNEQFF
V: TRBV5-1; D: .; J: TRBJ1-1; CDR3: CASSLAPTGANTEAFF
V: TRBV6-1; D: TRBD2; J: TRBJ2-1; CDR3: CASSEAVGGLSNEQFF
V: TRBV4-1; D: TRBD2; J: TRBJ2-3; CDR3: CASSPNSGRGDTQYF
V: TRBV18; D: .; J: TRBJ2-1; CDR3: CASSRPGLPLNKFF
V: TRBV5-1; D: TRBD1; J: TRBJ2-2; CDR3: CASSSTGQNTGELFF
V: TRBV18; D: TRBD2; J: TRBJ2-7; CDR3: CASSLRTSGSLREQYF
V: TRBV5-1; D: .; J: TRBJ2-1; CDR3: CASSPDPQNEQFF
V: TRBV5-1; D: .; J: TRBJ2-7; CDR3: CASSGRYEQYF
V: TRBV27; D: TRBD1; J: TRBJ1-6; CDR3: CASSFGTAANSPLHF
V: TRBV19; D: TRBD1; J: TRBJ2-1; CDR3: CASSIPRQGRNEQFF
V: TRBV6-5; D: TRBD1; J: TRBJ1-5; CDR3: CASSYGQGGSSNQPQHF
V: TRBV5-1; D: .; J: TRBJ1-3; CDR3: CASSLGVGSSGNTIYF
V: TRBV6-2/TRBV6-3; D: TRBD2; J: TRBJ2-1; CDR3: CASSIWIAGAYNEQFF
V: TRBV28; D: .; J: TRBJ2-3; CDR3: CASRDHLYPDTQYF
V: TRBV12-3/TRBV12-4; D: .; J: TRBJ2-1; CDR3: CASSLVVDEQFF
V: TRBV3-1; D: TRBD1; J: TRBJ2-2; CDR3: CASSAQTGGAGELFF
V: TRBV12-3/TRBV12-4; D: .; J: TRBJ2-6; CDR3: CASSFGRQRSYSGANVLTF
V: TRBV6-5; D: TRBD1; J: TRBJ1-2; CDR3: CASSQGDGYTF
V: TRBV5-5; D: TRBD2; J: TRBJ2-1; CDR3: CASSSLSGGALNEQFF
V: TRBV20-1; D: .; J: TRBJ1-1; CDR3: CSARDTTEAFF
V: TRBV5-1; D: TRBD2; J: TRBJ2-1; CDR3: CASSSMTGGTNEQFF
V: TRBV12-3/TRBV12-4; D: TRBD1; J: TRBJ2-5; CDR3: CASSPGQGPLETQYF
V: TRBV2; D: .; J: TRBJ2-2; CDR3: CASSEAYPSWNTGELFF
V: TRBV25-1; D: TRBD1; J: TRBJ1-2; CDR3: CASSDGQGKANYGYTF
V: TRBV5-1; D: TRBD1; J: TRBJ2-1; CDR3: CASSSSATGGRNEQFF
V: TRBV12-3/TRBV12-4; D: TRBD1; J: TRBJ1-5; CDR3: CASSFAGGRGSAPQHF
V: TRBV10-3; D: .; J: TRBJ2-6; CDR3: CAISPGTSGANVLTF
V: TRBV20-1; D: TRBD2; J: TRBJ2-2; CDR3: CSAKGLAGGTNTGELFF
V: TRBV25-1; D: TRBD1; J: TRBJ1-6; CDR3: CASSDRDRVNSPLHF
V: TRBV5-1; D: TRBD2; J: TRBJ2-5; CDR3: CASSLRASGGPQETQYF
V: TRBV6-4; D: .; J: TRBJ1-1; CDR3: CASSATDANTEAFF
V: TRBV11-2; D: TRBD1; J: TRBJ1-1; CDR3: CASGQGNTEAFF
V: TRBV7-3; D: TRBD2; J: TRBJ2-3; CDR3: CASSPSGRGDTQYF
V: TRBV3-1; D: .; J: TRBJ2-1; CDR3: CASSQGFNEQFF
V: TRBV28; D: .; J: TRBJ1-3; CDR3: CASSSGASSGNTIYF
V: TRBV12-3/TRBV12-4; D: .; J: TRBJ2-2; CDR3: CASTDDRPGTGELFF
V: TRBV20-1; D: .; J: TRBJ1-6; CDR3: CSARRGDYNSPLHF
V: TRBV12-3/TRBV12-4; D: TRBD1; J: TRBJ1-1; CDR3: CASSPGTGGLGTEAFF
V: TRBV4-1; D: TRBD2; J: TRBJ2-5; CDR3: CASSQVLAGLKSGTQYF
V: TRBV20-1; D: .; J: TRBJ2-3; CDR3: CSARALPRPGPTDTQYF
V: TRBV5-1; D: TRBD2; J: TRBJ2-7; CDR3: CASSLLVTSGTSEQYF